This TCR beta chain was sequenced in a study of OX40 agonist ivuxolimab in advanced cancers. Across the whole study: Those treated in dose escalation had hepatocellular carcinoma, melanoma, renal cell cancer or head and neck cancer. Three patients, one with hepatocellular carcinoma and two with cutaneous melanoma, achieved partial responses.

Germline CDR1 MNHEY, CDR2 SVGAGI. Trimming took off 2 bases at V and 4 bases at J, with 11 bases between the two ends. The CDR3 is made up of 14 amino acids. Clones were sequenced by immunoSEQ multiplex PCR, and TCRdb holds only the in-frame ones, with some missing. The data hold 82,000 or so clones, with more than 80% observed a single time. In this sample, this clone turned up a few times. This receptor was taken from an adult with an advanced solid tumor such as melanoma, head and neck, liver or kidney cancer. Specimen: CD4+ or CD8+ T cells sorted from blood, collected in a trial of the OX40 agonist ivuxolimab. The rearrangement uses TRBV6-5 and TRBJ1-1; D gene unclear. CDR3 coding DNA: TGTGCCAGCAGTTACGAGGGCAGTGCCACTGAAGCTTTCTTT. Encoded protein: CASSYEGSATEAFF.